This entry describes one T cell receptor (beta chain). Its antigen remains unidentified. The table came from immunoSEQ multiplex PCR; TCRdb's copy has only in-frame clones and leaves some out. The sample holds 23,000 or so clones, 82% seen once. The data derive from a study of graft-versus-host responses after intestinal transplantation. Whole-study results and caveats: Recipient marrow contained GvH clones, some of which appeared first in ileum or blood.

The TCR sequence derives from a human donor who was the organ donor for an intestinal transplant. The sequencing here drew on unstimulated CD8+ T cells sorted from spleen or lymph node cells, taken before transplant.

The CDR3 loop reads CASSHNRGVYEQYF. The CDR3 nucleotides are TGTGCCAGCAGCCACAACAGGGGTGTTTACGAGCAGTACTTC. This chain joins TRBV4-2 and TRBJ2-7; the match to TRBD1 covers 7 bases. CDR1 is LGHNA, CDR2 YNFKEQ, per germline. The CDR3 loop spans 14 amino acids. Unmatched junction bases numbered 6, after V lost 3 bases and J lost 4 bases.